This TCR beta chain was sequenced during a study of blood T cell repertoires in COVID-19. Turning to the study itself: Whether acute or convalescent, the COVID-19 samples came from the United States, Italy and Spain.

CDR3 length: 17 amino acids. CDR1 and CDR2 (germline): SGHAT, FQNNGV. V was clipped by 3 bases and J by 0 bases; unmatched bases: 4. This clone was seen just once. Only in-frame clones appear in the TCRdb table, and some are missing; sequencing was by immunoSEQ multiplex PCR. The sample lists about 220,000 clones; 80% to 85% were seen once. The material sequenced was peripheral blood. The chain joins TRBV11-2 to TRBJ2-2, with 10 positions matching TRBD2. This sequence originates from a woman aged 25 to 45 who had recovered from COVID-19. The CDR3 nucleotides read TGTGCCAGCAGCTTCTCTAGCGGGAGATCGAACACCGGGGAGCTGTTTTTT. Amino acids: CASSFSSGRSNTGELFF.